The T cell receptor (beta chain) under discussion was sequenced for a study of T-cell memory formation after mild COVID-19. Barcoded TCR alpha and TCR beta cDNA libraries with UMIs came from 5'RACE using constant-segment primers. A single record per CDR3 protein comes from TCRdb applying MiXCR to the 5' RACE reads. Among roughly 130,000 distinct CDR3 sequences listed, approximately 17% were seen once. Sequenced input: PBMCs or a T cell subset sorted from them (not recorded which). The clonotype comes from a man between 18 and 35 years old who had mild COVID-19 (a few samples of this study predate the infection). Cell type and time point are not known.

The CDR3 here is CASSGTGGGNQPQHF. The CDR3, as DNA: TGTGCCAGCTCAGGGACAGGGGGAGGCAATCAGCCCCAGCATTTT. The chain combines TRBV18 with TRBJ1-5; 11 positions match TRBD1. After removal of 5 bases from V and 2 bases from J, the junction contained 2 bases not matched to a gene. The CDR3 covers 15 residues. Germline V CDR1 and CDR2: KGHSH, LQKENI.